The clone carrying this T cell receptor (beta chain) was counted between two and nine times. This record belongs to a study of blood T cell repertoires in COVID-19. Study details: T cells, B-cell-depleted T cells, or PBMCs provided the cDNA or gDNA that served as material.

Per germline, CDR1 SGHRS and CDR2 YFSETQ. V shed 4 bases and J 6 bases; nucleotides not matched to a gene: 3. This CDR3 region has 14 residues. TCRdb's copy holds only in-frame clones and misses some; the assay was immunoSEQ multiplex PCR. The repertoire holds about 80,000 clones, with approximately 88% as singletons. Sequences were obtained from peripheral blood. The sequence derives from a woman of 80 years or more with acute or convalescent COVID-19. The rearrangement links TRBV5-1 to TRBJ1-3; 11 nucleotides match TRBD1. In DNA, the CDR3 is TGCGCCAGCAGCCCCGGACAGGGGGCAAACACCATATATTTT. It is translated as CASSPGQGANTIYF.